This TCR beta chain was identified in a study of early T cells in non-severe SARS-CoV-2 infection. Across the whole study: Bulk RNA taken from unsorted whole blood was sequenced, leaving chains unpaired. General study findings and limits: Private and CD4 specificities were missed by VDJdb matching, which favored anti-spike CD8 responses.

Molecules of cDNA were individually given unique molecular identifiers that were attached to them. One entry per CDR3 protein results from TCRdb running MiXCR on the 5' RACE reads. The sample consists of around 57,000 distinct CDR3 sequences, about 10% of them appearing once. The CDR3 totals 14 residues. Germline V CDR1 and CDR2: KGHSH, LQKENI. V was trimmed by 0 bases and J by 2 bases, leaving 7 bases between them. In regard to this clonotype: Its matching antigen is unknown.

The chain couples TRBV18 to TRBJ1-2; D possibly corresponds to TRBD1 (5 bases). This receptor was taken from an adult who was a healthcare worker with PCR-confirmed SARS-CoV-2 infection or an uninfected control (not recorded which). The sample consisted of whole blood. CDR3 loop: CASSPPDSNYGYTF. CDR3 DNA sequence: TGTGCCAGCTCACCACCAGACAGCAACTATGGCTACACCTTC.